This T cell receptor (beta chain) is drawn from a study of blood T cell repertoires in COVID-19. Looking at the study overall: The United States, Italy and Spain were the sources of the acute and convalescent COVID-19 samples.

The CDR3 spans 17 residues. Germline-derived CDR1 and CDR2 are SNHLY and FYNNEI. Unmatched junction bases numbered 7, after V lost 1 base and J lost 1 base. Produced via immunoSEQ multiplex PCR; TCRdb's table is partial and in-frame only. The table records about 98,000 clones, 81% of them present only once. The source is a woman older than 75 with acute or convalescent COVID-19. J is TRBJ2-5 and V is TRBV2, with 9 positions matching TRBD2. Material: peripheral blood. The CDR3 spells CASSEVGASGAQETQYF. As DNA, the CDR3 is TGTGCCAGCAGTGAAGTCGGGGCTAGCGGGGCCCAAGAGACCCAGTACTTC.